This is a list of T cell receptor beta chains from one sample in a study of blood T cell repertoires in COVID-19. Generated by immunoSEQ multiplex PCR, the TCRdb table keeps only in-frame clones and is missing some. This table holds under 15,000 clones, 60% to 75% found once. The material sequenced was peripheral blood. The receptors originated from a man aged 55 to 69 with COVID-19, enrolled during active disease. The CDR3 runs from the conserved cysteine through the conserved F or W. Fields, in order: J gene, CDR3 length, clone size, D gene, V gene, CDR3 DNA, CDR3 protein. The D gene is left open where the match is weak. Part of the rows lack a size; the others show once, few, many or a class for expanded clones.

J: TRBJ1-2
length: 17
size: NA
D: TRBD1
V: TRBV27
DNA: TGTGCCAGCAGTTTATCCGTCAGGGGGAGATCTAACTATGGCTACACCTTC
CDR3: CASSLSVRGRSNYGYTF

J: TRBJ1-5
length: 15
size: once
D: NA
V: TRBV19
DNA: TGTGCCAGTAGTATCCTCCAGGGTTCCTCCCAGCCCCAGCATTTT
CDR3: CASSILQGSSQPQHF

J: TRBJ1-5
length: 13
size: once
D: NA
V: TRBV19
DNA: TGTGCCAGTAGTATCACTATCAATCAGCCCCAGCATTTT
CDR3: CASSITINQPQHF

J: TRBJ1-5
length: 13
size: few
D: NA
V: TRBV18
DNA: TGTGCCAGCTCGGGGGGGCTTGACCAGCCCCAGCATTTT
CDR3: CASSGGLDQPQHF

J: TRBJ2-1
length: 13
size: NA
D: NA
V: TRBV11-3
DNA: TGTGCCAGCAGCGCGGGTTCCTACAATGAGCAGTTCTTC
CDR3: CASSAGSYNEQFF

J: TRBJ2-1
length: 16
size: few
D: TRBD2
V: TRBV4-3
DNA: TGCGCCAGCAGCCCCTCTAGCGGGAGTACATACAATGAGCAGTTCTTC
CDR3: CASSPSSGSTYNEQFF

J: TRBJ2-2
length: 13
size: NA
D: TRBD1
V: TRBV24-1
DNA: TGTGCCTCCGGACAGGGAGGCACCGGGGAGCTGTTTTTT
CDR3: CASGQGGTGELFF

J: TRBJ2-1
length: 13
size: NA
D: NA
V: TRBV7-9
DNA: TGTGCCAGCAGCTCCCGGGAGAACAATGAGCAGTTCTTC
CDR3: CASSSRENNEQFF

J: TRBJ1-1
length: 15
size: NA
D: TRBD1
V: TRBV28
DNA: TGTGCCAGCTACCCGGACAGGGTAGGGAACACTGAAGCTTTCTTT
CDR3: CASYPDRVGNTEAFF

J: TRBJ1-4
length: 15
size: NA
D: TRBD1
V: TRBV3-1/TRBV3-2
DNA: TGTGCCAGCAGCCCAGGGGCAGGGGGTTATGAAAAACTGTTTTTT
CDR3: CASSPGAGGYEKLFF

J: TRBJ1-5
length: 14
size: NA
D: NA
V: TRBV6-2/TRBV6-3
DNA: TGTGCCAGCAACCCCAGGGCGGGGAATCAGCCCCAGCATTTT
CDR3: CASNPRAGNQPQHF

J: TRBJ1-1
length: 12
size: NA
D: NA
V: TRBV6-6
DNA: TGTGCCAGCACCCCGGGAGGCACTGAAGCTTTCTTT
CDR3: CASTPGGTEAFF

J: TRBJ1-2
length: 17
size: NA
D: TRBD1
V: TRBV5-1
DNA: TGCGCCAGCAGCATCGGAACTCCGGGACAGGGTGACTATGGCTACACCTTC
CDR3: CASSIGTPGQGDYGYTF

J: TRBJ2-7
length: 15
size: NA
D: NA
V: TRBV10-3
DNA: TGTGCCATCAGAAACCCCGGGACTCCCTCCTACGAGCAGTACTTC
CDR3: CAIRNPGTPSYEQYF

J: TRBJ2-3
length: 16
size: NA
D: TRBD1
V: TRBV7-8
DNA: TGTGCCAGCAGCTTAGTATGGACAGGGAGAACAGATACGCAGTATTTT
CDR3: CASSLVWTGRTDTQYF

J: TRBJ2-4
length: 14
size: few
D: TRBD1
V: TRBV10-2
DNA: TGCGCCAGCAGTGAGAGACAGGGCAGGAACATTCAGTACTTC
CDR3: CASSERQGRNIQYF

J: TRBJ1-3
length: 15
size: NA
D: NA
V: TRBV5-4
DNA: TGTGCCAGCAGCTTTGGGCCGGCCTCTGGAAACACCATATATTTT
CDR3: CASSFGPASGNTIYF

J: TRBJ1-1
length: 14
size: NA
D: NA
V: TRBV7-3
DNA: TGTGCCAGCAGCTTTGCGGGGAGGAACACTGAAGCTTTCTTT
CDR3: CASSFAGRNTEAFF

J: TRBJ2-7
length: 14
size: medium-sized
D: NA
V: TRBV9
DNA: TGTGCCAGCAGCGTAGGCTATGGCGGCTACGAGCAGTACTTC
CDR3: CASSVGYGGYEQYF

J: TRBJ2-1
length: 13
size: NA
D: NA
V: TRBV9
DNA: TGTGCCAGTGGGGAGACAACCCACACTGAGCAGTTCTTC
CDR3: CASGETTHTEQFF

J: TRBJ1-5
length: 13
size: NA
D: NA
V: TRBV2
DNA: TGTGCCAGCAGTACGTGGGAGAATCAGCCCCAGCATTTT
CDR3: CASSTWENQPQHF

J: TRBJ1-1
length: 15
size: NA
D: NA
V: TRBV30
DNA: TGTGCCTGGAGTGCGGTAGACAGTAACTGGGCTGAAGCTTTCTTT
CDR3: CAWSAVDSNWAEAFF

J: TRBJ1-6
length: 14
size: few
D: NA
V: TRBV19
DNA: TGTGCCAGTCGGCGTAGGCAGGGAGGCTCACCCCTCCACTTT
CDR3: CASRRRQGGSPLHF

J: TRBJ1-2
length: 16
size: NA
D: TRBD1
V: TRBV28
DNA: TGTGCCAGCAACGCGTATGGCCGGGACAGGGACTATGGCTACACCTTC
CDR3: CASNAYGRDRDYGYTF

J: TRBJ2-1
length: 16
size: few
D: TRBD2
V: TRBV6-5
DNA: TGTGCCAGCAGTTACGCAGCGGGGGGCCCTTACAATGAGCAGTTCTTC
CDR3: CASSYAAGGPYNEQFF

J: TRBJ1-1
length: 14
size: NA
D: NA
V: TRBV11-2
DNA: TGTGCCAGCAGCCAGGTCACGGCAACAGGTGAAGCTTTCTTT
CDR3: CASSQVTATGEAFF

J: TRBJ1-1
length: 15
size: NA
D: TRBD1
V: TRBV9
DNA: TGTGCCAGCAGCGCCGGAGGTACAGGGGGAACTGAAGCTTTCTTT
CDR3: CASSAGGTGGTEAFF

J: TRBJ2-5
length: 12
size: NA
D: NA
V: TRBV11-2
DNA: TGTGCCAGCAGCCCAGCACTACAGACCCAGTACTTC
CDR3: CASSPALQTQYF

J: TRBJ1-5
length: 14
size: few
D: NA
V: TRBV24-1
DNA: TGTGCCACCAGTGATGGAGATCGCGGGCAGCCCCAGCATTTT
CDR3: CATSDGDRGQPQHF

J: TRBJ1-2
length: 11
size: NA
D: TRBD1
V: TRBV20-1
DNA: TGCAGTGCTAGCAGGGGGTACGGCTACACCTTC
CDR3: CSASRGYGYTF

J: TRBJ2-4
length: 16
size: NA
D: TRBD2
V: TRBV5-4
DNA: TGTGCCAGCAGCTTGGGGCTAGCGGGAGCCAAAAACATTCAGTACTTC
CDR3: CASSLGLAGAKNIQYF

J: TRBJ2-3
length: 16
size: NA
D: NA
V: TRBV3-1/TRBV3-2
DNA: TGTGCCAGCAGTCATATGGTCGGGCGGGGCACAGATACGCAGTATTTT
CDR3: CASSHMVGRGTDTQYF

J: TRBJ1-6
length: 15
size: NA
D: TRBD1
V: TRBV7-9
DNA: TGTGCCAGCAGCTCGACACAGGGGGGAGATTCACCCCTCCACTTT
CDR3: CASSSTQGGDSPLHF

J: TRBJ2-3
length: 17
size: NA
D: NA
V: TRBV4-1
DNA: TGCGCCAGCAGCCAAGATGGCATGGAAGGGGCCAGGGATACGCAGTATTTT
CDR3: CASSQDGMEGARDTQYF

J: TRBJ1-1
length: 14
size: NA
D: NA
V: TRBV14
DNA: TGTGCCAGCACCCCCGGAGGAGCCTATCGGCGAGCTTTCTTT
CDR3: CASTPGGAYRRAFF

J: TRBJ1-2
length: 14
size: few
D: NA
V: TRBV4-3
DNA: TGCGCCAGCAGCCAAGAATCCAGGCTGCGTGGCTACACCTTC
CDR3: CASSQESRLRGYTF

J: TRBJ1-3
length: 15
size: once
D: NA
V: TRBV3-1/TRBV3-2
DNA: TGTGCCAGCAGCCAGCGGGGGGTATCTGGAAACACCATATATTTT
CDR3: CASSQRGVSGNTIYF

J: TRBJ2-1
length: 14
size: NA
D: TRBD1
V: TRBV2
DNA: TGTGCCAGCAGTCCACCGGACAGGTACAATGAGCAGTTCTTC
CDR3: CASSPPDRYNEQFF

J: TRBJ1-3
length: 18
size: few
D: NA
V: TRBV9
DNA: TGTGCCAGCAGCGTAGCTCCTGAAGCACGACTCTCTGGAAACACCATATATTTT
CDR3: CASSVAPEARLSGNTIYF

J: TRBJ2-7
length: 13
size: once
D: TRBD1
V: TRBV29-1
DNA: TGCAGCGTTCGGGGACAGGGGAACTACGAGCAGTACTTC
CDR3: CSVRGQGNYEQYF

J: TRBJ2-1
length: 12
size: NA
D: TRBD2
V: TRBV7-8
DNA: TGTGCCAGCAGCGAAAGGACTAGCGTGCAGTTCTTC
CDR3: CASSERTSVQFF